This T cell receptor beta chain came from a study of T cells after yellow fever vaccination. Via MiXCR, TCRdb re-called the 5' RACE reads, giving one row per CDR3 protein. The sample lists hundreds of thousands of distinct CDR3 sequences, approximately 16% occurring once. The CDR3 runs 17 residues. V trimming: 3 bases; J trimming: 0 bases; junction bases outside the gene matches: 7. Germline CDR1 reads SGHAT; CDR2 reads FQNNGV. The sequencing used PBMCs, collected less than 6 days after the first yellow fever vaccination. The sequence came from a man aged 18 to 30 who received the YFV17D yellow fever vaccine. The rearrangement uses TRBV11-2 and TRBJ2-1; TRBD2 matches 8 bases. The CDR3 protein is CASSFLSGVSSYNEQFF. CDR3 nucleotides: TGTGCCAGCAGCTTTCTTAGCGGGGTGAGCTCCTACAATGAGCAGTTCTTC.